The clone carrying this TCR beta chain was counted at least ten times. The antigen remains unidentified. This entry belongs to a study of T cells after posttransplantation cyclophosphamide. Regarding the study as a whole: Later post-transplant blood repertoires were often dominated by donor CD8+ memory clones. Skin or GI-infiltrating T cells shared few TRB sequences with blood. Recipient CMV seropositivity and CMV reactivation strongly tracked TRB clonality.

Treatment was busulfan-fludarabine conditioning, a marrow graft, and cyclophosphamide on days +3 and +4. V lost 6 bases to trimming and J lost 4 bases, with 18 bases between them. The V gene's germline CDR1 is SNHLY and CDR2 FYNNEI. The CDR3 totals 15 residues. The protocol was immunoSEQ multiplex PCR, while the TCRdb copy is restricted to in-frame clones and leaves out a portion. The data list roughly 5,400 clones, none observed once; 20% to 30% falls to the top ten. The sequence was collected from a male patient between 60 and 69 years old who received an allogeneic stem cell transplant from a related donor, was CMV-positive, and had acute GVHD only. Part of the T cell pool may stem from the graft donor. V is TRBV2 and J is TRBJ1-1, with D possibly being TRBD1 (6 bases). The starting material was PBMCs, obtained about 390 days after allogeneic stem cell transplant with posttransplant cyclophosphamide. The CDR3 region is CASRPRDNQGTEAFF. The DNA for the CDR3 is TGTGCCAGCAGACCTAGGGACAATCAAGGCACTGAAGCTTTCTTT.